Listed here are 15 T cell receptor beta chains from one sample, sequenced in a study of blood T cell repertoires in COVID-19. Data came from immunoSEQ multiplex PCR; TCRdb stores just in-frame clones and leaves some out. The data contain approximately 500,000 clones, more than 75% of them seen just once; the ten biggest clones take up less than 2%. Sequenced input: PBMCs or T cells enriched from blood (not recorded which). All receptors come from a woman aged 40-49 years who had recovered from COVID-19.

The gene calls are TRBV7-2 and TRBJ1-2; 9 positions agree with TRBD1. Germline CDR1 and CDR2: SGHTA and FQGNSA. Germline trimming cut 5 bases from V and 5 bases from J; bases unmatched to any gene: 6. The CDR3 is made up of 14 amino acids. DNA of the CDR3: TGTGCCAGCAGCGTAACAGGGGGCTTGTATGGCTACACCTTC. Amino acids: CASSVTGGLYGYTF.

The rearrangement joins TRBV11-2 to TRBJ2-1; 10 bases line up with TRBD2. V dropped 4 bases and J dropped 2; count of bases not matched to a gene: 5. Germline V gives CDR1 SGHAT, CDR2 FQNNGV. The CDR3 runs to 16 residues. CDR3 protein: CASSSQSGRAYNEQFF. As DNA, the CDR3 is TGTGCCAGCAGCTCTCAAAGCGGGAGGGCCTACAATGAGCAGTTCTTC.

This clone showed up just a few times. The chain is built from TRBV6-5 and TRBJ1-1; no clear D. The V and J ends lost 2 bases and 0 bases respectively, with 7 bases between them. The length of the CDR3 is 14 residues. Germline-derived CDR1 and CDR2 are MNHEY and SVGAGI. The CDR3 DNA reads TGTGCCAGCAGTTACCCGGAGATGAACACTGAAGCTTTCTTT. Amino acids: CASSYPEMNTEAFF.

The J gene is TRBJ2-7, the V gene TRBV14; 7 bases map to TRBD1. J was trimmed by 1 base and V by 0 bases; bases with no gene match: 9. The CDR3 extends over 17 amino acids. Germline-derived CDR1 and CDR2 are SGHDN and FVKESK. This chain's CDR3 is CASSQEIRDSGSYEQYF. The DNA of the CDR3 is TGTGCCAGCAGCCAAGAAATCCGGGACAGTGGATCCTACGAGCAGTACTTC.

V usage is TRBV13 and J usage is TRBJ1-3; 9 nucleotides align to TRBD1. The CDR3 length is 14 residues. The junction had 5 bases not matched to a gene; V was cut back by 5 bases and J by 6 bases. The germline gives CDR1 PRHDT, CDR2 FYEKMQ (reference sequence). The CDR3 loop reads CASSRWTGANTIYF. The CDR3 DNA sequence: TGTGCCAGCAGCCGATGGACAGGGGCAAACACCATATATTTT. The complete variable domain, with remaining parts taken from reference TRBV13 and TRBJ1-3, reads AAGVIQSPRHLIKEKRETATLKCYPIPRHDTVYWYQQGPGQDPQFLISFYEKMQSDKGSIPDRFSAQQFSDYHSELNMSSLELGDSALYFCASSRWTGANTIYFGEGSWLTVV.

The chain employs TRBV27 and TRBJ2-1; D gene unclear. Trimming cost V 7 bases and J 0 bases, with 13 bases left between them. The CDR3 contains 15 residues. In germline, CDR1 is MNHEY, CDR2 SMNVEV (reference sequence). In nucleotides, the CDR3 is TGTGCCAGCACTTCGTGGAGCTTCTCCTACAATGAGCAGTTCTTC. Encoded protein: CASTSWSFSYNEQFF.

This chain links TRBV7-9 with TRBJ2-5, with 7 bases fitting TRBD1. The J segment lost 1 base and the V segment lost 3 bases, leaving 11 bases of the junction unmatched. Per the germline V gene, CDR1 is SEHNR and CDR2 is FQNEAQ (reference sequence). The CDR3 is made up of 17 amino acids. In DNA form, the CDR3 reads TGTGCCAGCAGCTTTCGGAGACAGGGATGGAGCCAAGAGACCCAGTACTTC. It translates to CASSFRRQGWSQETQYF.

This clone was counted once. This chain's CDR3 is CASSPRTSGSDEQFF. The CDR3 bases are TGTGCCAGCTCCCCCCGGACTAGCGGGAGCGATGAGCAGTTCTTC. V gene TRBV18 combines with J gene TRBJ2-1; 13 nucleotides align to TRBD2. The ends lost 6 bases at V and 8 bases at J; junction bases unmatched: 7. The CDR3 runs 15 residues. The V gene's germline CDR1 is KGHSH and CDR2 LQKENI.

The chain combines TRBV4-3 with TRBJ1-3, with TRBD1 matching over 8 bases. Germline V gene sequence: CDR1 LGHNA, CDR2 YSLEER. After removal of 1 base from V and 0 bases from J, the junction contained 2 bases not matched to a gene. The CDR3 is made up of 16 amino acids. Here the CDR3 DNA reads TGCGCCAGCAGCCAAGCTGGGACAGGCTCTGGAAACACCATATATTTT. It specifies CASSQAGTGSGNTIYF.

The V and J genes are TRBV10-1 and TRBJ2-1, with 11 bases aligning to TRBD2. V gave up 6 bases and J gave up 7 bases; unmatched junction bases: 11. Germline CDR1 and CDR2: WNHNN and SYGVQD (reference sequence). This CDR3 has 16 amino acids. CDR3 bases: TGCGCCAGCAGCGGGGAACTAGCGGGAGTTGAAAATGAGCAGTTCTTC. Amino acids: CASSGELAGVENEQFF.

The V and J genes are TRBV27 and TRBJ1-1; 8 nucleotides agree with TRBD1. The CDR3 runs to 16 residues. From germline, CDR1 is MNHEY and CDR2 SMNVEV (reference sequence). Trimming cost V 1 base and J 1 base; bases outside gene matches: 5. The CDR3 DNA sequence: TGTGCCAGCAGTTTATTACGGACAGGGAAGAACACTGAAGCTTTCTTT. Its protein product is CASSLLRTGKNTEAFF.

This clone was counted once. The genes are TRBV7-9 and TRBJ2-7; 11 bases are a match to TRBD2. In germline, CDR1 is SEHNR, CDR2 FQNEAQ (reference sequence). Trimming took 1 base from V and 3 from J; bases not matched to a gene: 14. The CDR3 is made up of 19 amino acids. The CDR3 bases are TGTGCCAGCAGCTTAGGGGCAGGGAGAACGGGACTAGCGGTCTACGAGCAGTACTTC. It encodes CASSLGAGRTGLAVYEQYF. Full variable domain (missing parts from reference TRBV7-9 and TRBJ2-7): DTGVSQNPRHKITKRGQNVTFRCDPISEHNRLYWYRQTLGQGPEFLTYFQNEAQLEKSRLLSDRFSAERPKGSFSTLEIQRTEQGDSAMYLCASSLGAGRTGLAVYEQYFGPGTRLTVT.

The J gene is TRBJ2-3, the V gene TRBV19; D may be TRBD2 (6 bases). Germline V gene lookup returns CDR1 LNHDA and CDR2 SQIVND (reference sequence). There are 16 residues in the CDR3. Trimming cost V 4 bases and J 4 bases, with 18 bases left between them. CDR3 protein: CASSRGRERVPDTQYF. The CDR3 DNA reads TGTGCCAGTAGTAGAGGCCGGGAGCGCGTCCCAGATACGCAGTATTTT.

V and J are TRBV24-1 and TRBJ2-2; 9 nucleotides line up with TRBD1. Trimming at V came to 5 bases and at J to 5 bases, leaving 14 bases not matched to a gene. CDR1 is KGHDR, CDR2 SFDVKD, per germline. The CDR3 runs to 18 residues. The CDR3, as DNA: TGTGCCACCAGTGGAGAAGGGCCGGGACAGGGAAGAACCGGGGAGCTGTTTTTT. Residues: CATSGEGPGQGRTGELFF.

To note about this clone: This sample also contains other DNA sequences that code for the same CDR3. The J gene is TRBJ1-2, the V gene TRBV19; the match to TRBD1 covers 7 bases. Germline-derived CDR1 and CDR2 are LNHDA and SQIVND (reference sequence). This CDR3 is built from 14 residues. The J segment lost 2 bases and the V segment lost 2 bases, leaving 2 bases of the junction unmatched. CDR3 loop: CASSITGANYGYTF. CDR3 sequence (DNA): TGTGCCAGTAGTATAACAGGGGCGAACTATGGCTACACCTTC.